The source of this TCR beta chain is a study of T cells in Graves' hyperthyroidism and ophthalmopathy. The source material, RNA transcripts, was used to amplify TCR beta CDR3 regions. The HTBI primer set was used in a first-round RT-PCR of the TCR CDR3. TCRdb reprocessed the multiplex PCR reads via MiXCR and lists one record per CDR3 protein. Of approximately 870,000 distinct CDR3 sequences in the sample, around 38% were seen once. Germline lookup yields CDR1 SGHTA and CDR2 FQGNSA. The CDR3 loop spans 15 amino acids. V was pared by 5 bases and J by 5 bases, with 15 bases between. This clonotype was observed many times.

The sequence came from a young man with Graves' hyperthyroidism. Sequenced material: blood. This sequence joins TRBV7-2 and TRBJ1-4; maybe TRBD1 (6 bases). As DNA, the CDR3 is TGTGCCAGCAGCGCCATTAGGGGGTCCAATGAAAAACTGTTTTTT. It encodes CASSAIRGSNEKLFF. Full variable domain (missing parts from reference TRBV7-2 and TRBJ1-4): GAGVSQSPSNKVTEKGKDVELRCDPISGHTALYWYRQSLGQGLEFLIYFQGNSAPDKSGLPSDRFSAERTGGSVSTLTIQRTQQEDSAVYLCASSAIRGSNEKLFFGSGTQLSVL.